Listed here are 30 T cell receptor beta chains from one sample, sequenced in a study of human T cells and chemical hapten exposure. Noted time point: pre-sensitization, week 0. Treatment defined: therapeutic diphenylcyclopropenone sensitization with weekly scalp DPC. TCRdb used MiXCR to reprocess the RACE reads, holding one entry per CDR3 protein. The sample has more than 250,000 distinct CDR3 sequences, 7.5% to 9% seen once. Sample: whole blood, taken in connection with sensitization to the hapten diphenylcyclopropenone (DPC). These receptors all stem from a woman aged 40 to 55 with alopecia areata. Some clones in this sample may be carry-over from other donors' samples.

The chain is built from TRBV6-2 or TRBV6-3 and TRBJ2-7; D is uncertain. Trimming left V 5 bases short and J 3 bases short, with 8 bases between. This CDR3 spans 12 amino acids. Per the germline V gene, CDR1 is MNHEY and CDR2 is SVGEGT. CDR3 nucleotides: TGTGCCAGCAGTCGTGCCTTCTACGAGCAGTACTTC. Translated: CASSRAFYEQYF.

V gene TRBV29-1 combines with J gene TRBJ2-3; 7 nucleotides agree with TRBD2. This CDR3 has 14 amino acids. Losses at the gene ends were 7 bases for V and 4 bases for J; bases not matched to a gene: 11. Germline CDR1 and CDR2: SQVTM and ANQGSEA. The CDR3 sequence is CSAALTSSPDTQYF. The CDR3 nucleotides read TGCAGCGCCGCGTTGACTAGCTCCCCAGATACGCAGTATTTT.

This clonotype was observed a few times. As DNA, the CDR3 is TGTGCCAGCAGCTTCGGCGAGGGGACTCGAGCTGAAAAACTGTTTTTT. Residues: CASSFGEGTRAEKLFF. V usage is TRBV5-4 and J usage is TRBJ1-4; weak D call: TRBD1 (5 bases). CDR1 and CDR2 from the germline V gene are SGHNT and YYREEE (reference sequence). CDR3 length: 16 residues. V was pared by 2 bases and J by 7 bases, with 18 bases between.

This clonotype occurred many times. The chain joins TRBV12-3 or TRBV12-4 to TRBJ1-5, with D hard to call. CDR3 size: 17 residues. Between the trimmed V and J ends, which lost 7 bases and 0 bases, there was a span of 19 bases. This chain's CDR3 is CASTETDLLYSNQPQHF. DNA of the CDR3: TGTGCCAGCACCGAGACGGATCTCCTCTATAGCAATCAGCCCCAGCATTTT.

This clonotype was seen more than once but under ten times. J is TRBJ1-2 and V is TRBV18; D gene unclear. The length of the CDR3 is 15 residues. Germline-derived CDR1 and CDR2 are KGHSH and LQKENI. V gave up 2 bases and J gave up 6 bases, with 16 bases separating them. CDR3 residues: CASSPRVLRSDGYTF. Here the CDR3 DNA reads TGTGCCAGCTCACCAAGGGTACTACGATCGGATGGCTACACCTTC.

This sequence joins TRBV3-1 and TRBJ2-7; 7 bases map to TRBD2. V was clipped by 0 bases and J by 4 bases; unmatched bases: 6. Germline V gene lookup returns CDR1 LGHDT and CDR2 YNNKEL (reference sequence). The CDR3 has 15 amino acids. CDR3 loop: CASSQEGGGVYEQYF. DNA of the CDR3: TGTGCCAGCAGCCAAGAAGGCGGGGGAGTATACGAGCAGTACTTC.

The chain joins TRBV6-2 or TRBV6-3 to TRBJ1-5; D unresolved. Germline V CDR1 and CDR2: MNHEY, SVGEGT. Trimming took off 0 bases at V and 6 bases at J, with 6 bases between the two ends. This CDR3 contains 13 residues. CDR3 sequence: CASSYSPSQPQHF. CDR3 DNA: TGTGCCAGCAGTTACTCCCCAAGTCAGCCCCAGCATTTT.

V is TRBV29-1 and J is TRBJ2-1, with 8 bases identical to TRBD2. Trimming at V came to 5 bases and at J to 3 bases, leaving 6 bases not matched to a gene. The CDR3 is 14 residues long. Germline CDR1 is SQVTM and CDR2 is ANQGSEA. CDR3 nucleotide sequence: TGCAGCGTTCAATCACTAGCGGACTACAATGAGCAGTTCTTC. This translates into CSVQSLADYNEQFF.

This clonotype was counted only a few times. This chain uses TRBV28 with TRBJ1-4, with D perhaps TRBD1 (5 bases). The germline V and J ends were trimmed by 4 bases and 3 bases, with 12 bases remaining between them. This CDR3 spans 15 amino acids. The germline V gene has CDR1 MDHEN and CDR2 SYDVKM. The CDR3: CASSSPGTANEKLFF. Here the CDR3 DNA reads TGTGCCAGCAGTTCCCCAGGGACGGCTAATGAAAAACTGTTTTTT. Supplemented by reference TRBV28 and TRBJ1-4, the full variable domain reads DVKVTQSSRYLVKRTGEKVFLECVQDMDHENMFWYRQDPGLGLRLIYFSYDVKMKEKGDIPEGYSVSREKKERFSLILESASTNQTSMYLCASSSPGTANEKLFFGSGTQLSVL.

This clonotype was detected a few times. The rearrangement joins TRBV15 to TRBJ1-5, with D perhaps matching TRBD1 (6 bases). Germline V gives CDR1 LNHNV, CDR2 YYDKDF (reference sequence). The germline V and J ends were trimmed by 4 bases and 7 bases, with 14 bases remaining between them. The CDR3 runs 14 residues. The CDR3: CATSITGLGQPQHF. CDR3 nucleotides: TGTGCCACCAGCATAACAGGGTTAGGGCAGCCCCAGCATTTT.

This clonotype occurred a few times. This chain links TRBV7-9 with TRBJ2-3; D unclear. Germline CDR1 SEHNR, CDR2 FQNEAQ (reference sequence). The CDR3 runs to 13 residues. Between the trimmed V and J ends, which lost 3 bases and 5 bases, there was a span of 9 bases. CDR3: CASSLGSLDTQYF. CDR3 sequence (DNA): TGTGCCAGCAGCTTGGGATCCTTAGATACGCAGTATTTT. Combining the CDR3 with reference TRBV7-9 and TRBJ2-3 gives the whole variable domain DTGVSQNPRHKITKRGQNVTFRCDPISEHNRLYWYRQTLGQGPEFLTYFQNEAQLEKSRLLSDRFSAERPKGSFSTLEIQRTEQGDSAMYLCASSLGSLDTQYFGPGTRLTVL.

The CDR3 region is CASSRNNPETQYF. CDR3 nucleotide sequence: TGTGCCAGCAGTCGGAACAATCCCGAGACCCAGTACTTC. This chain joins TRBV28 and TRBJ2-5; no clear D gene. CDR3 size: 13 residues. V dropped 5 bases and J dropped 5 bases, with 12 bases sitting between them. Per the germline V gene, CDR1 is MDHEN and CDR2 is SYDVKM.

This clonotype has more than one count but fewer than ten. CDR3 in DNA: TGTGCCACCAGTGGGGTCCTAGCGGGAGGCGAGCAGTTCTTC. It codes for CATSGVLAGGEQFF. V and J are TRBV24-1 and TRBJ2-1; TRBD2 aligns across 11 bases. CDR3 length equals 14 residues. Germline assignment: CDR1 KGHDR and CDR2 SFDVKD. The junction had 6 bases not matched to a gene; V was cut back by 5 bases and J by 10 bases.

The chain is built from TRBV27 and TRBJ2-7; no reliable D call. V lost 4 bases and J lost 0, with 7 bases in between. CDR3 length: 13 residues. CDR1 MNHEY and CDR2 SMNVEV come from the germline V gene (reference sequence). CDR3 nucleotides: TGTGCCAGCAGTTCCACAAACTCCTACGAGCAGTACTTC. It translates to CASSSTNSYEQYF.

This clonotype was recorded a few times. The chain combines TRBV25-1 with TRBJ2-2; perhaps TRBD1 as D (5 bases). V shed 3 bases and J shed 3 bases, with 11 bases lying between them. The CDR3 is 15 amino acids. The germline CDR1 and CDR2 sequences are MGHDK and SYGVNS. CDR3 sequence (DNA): TGTGCCAGCAGTGAGGGCAGGGTCGACACCGGGGAGCTGTTTTTT. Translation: CASSEGRVDTGELFF.

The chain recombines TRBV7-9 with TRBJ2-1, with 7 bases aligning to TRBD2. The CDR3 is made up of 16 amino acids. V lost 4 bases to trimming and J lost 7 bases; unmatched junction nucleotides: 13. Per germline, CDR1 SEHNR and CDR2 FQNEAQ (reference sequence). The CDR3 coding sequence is TGTGCCAGCAGCTCCAGATTCGGGACTACCGTTAATGAGCAGTTCTTC. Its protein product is CASSSRFGTTVNEQFF.

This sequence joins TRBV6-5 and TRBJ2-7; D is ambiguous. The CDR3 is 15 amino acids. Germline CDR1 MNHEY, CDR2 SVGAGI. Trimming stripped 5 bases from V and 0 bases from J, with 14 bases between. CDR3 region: CASSVAVGSSYEQYF. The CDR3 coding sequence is TGTGCCAGCAGTGTCGCAGTTGGCAGCTCCTACGAGCAGTACTTC.

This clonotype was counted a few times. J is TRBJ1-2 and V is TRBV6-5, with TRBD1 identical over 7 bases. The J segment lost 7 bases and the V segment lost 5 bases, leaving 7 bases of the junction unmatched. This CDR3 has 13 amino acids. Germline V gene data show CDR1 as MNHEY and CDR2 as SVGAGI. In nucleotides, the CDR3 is TGTGCCAGCAGTCCCCACAGGGGAGGTGGCTACACCTTC. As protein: CASSPHRGGGYTF.

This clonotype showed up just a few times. CDR3 protein: CASSGGTGEKLFF. In DNA, the CDR3 is TGTGCCAGCAGTGGGGGGACAGGGGAAAAACTGTTTTTT. V is TRBV2 and J is TRBJ1-4; TRBD1 matches at 9 bases. CDR3 length: 13 residues. Germline CDR1 reads SNHLY; CDR2 reads FYNNEI. Unmatched junction bases numbered 2, after V lost 4 bases and J lost 8 bases.

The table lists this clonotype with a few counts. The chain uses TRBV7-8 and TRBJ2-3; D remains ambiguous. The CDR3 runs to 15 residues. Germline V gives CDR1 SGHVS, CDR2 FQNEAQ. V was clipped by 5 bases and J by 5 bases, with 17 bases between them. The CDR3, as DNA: TGTGCCAGCAGCCGTCGCGAGAGTGGTGTAGATACGCAGTATTTT. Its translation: CASSRRESGVDTQYF.

The CDR3 sequence: CASSSGANTEAFF. The CDR3 coding sequence is TGTGCCAGCAGTTCCGGGGCTAACACTGAAGCTTTCTTT. The V gene is TRBV7-2, the J gene TRBJ1-1; weak D call: TRBD1 (5 bases). The germline V gene has CDR1 SGHTA and CDR2 FQGNSA. The CDR3 contains 13 residues. The V end was cut by 6 bases, the J end by 2 bases, with 10 bases between.

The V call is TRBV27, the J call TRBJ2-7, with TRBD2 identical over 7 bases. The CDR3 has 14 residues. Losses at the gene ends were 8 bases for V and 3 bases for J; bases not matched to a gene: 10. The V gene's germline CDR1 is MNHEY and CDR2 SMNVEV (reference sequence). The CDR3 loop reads CASARAGDYYEQYF. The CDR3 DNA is TGTGCCAGCGCCCGGGCTGGGGACTACTACGAGCAGTACTTC.

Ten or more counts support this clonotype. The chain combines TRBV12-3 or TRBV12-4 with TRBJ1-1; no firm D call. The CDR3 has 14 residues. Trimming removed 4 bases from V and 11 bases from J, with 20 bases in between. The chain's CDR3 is CASSSQDSSGGAFF. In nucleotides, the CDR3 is TGTGCCAGCAGTTCCCAGGACTCGTCAGGTGGGGCTTTCTTT.

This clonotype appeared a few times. CDR3 nucleotides: TGTGCCTGGAGTGCCCACAGGGGCGGGGAGCTGTTTTTT. Translation: CAWSAHRGGELFF. This sequence joins TRBV30 and TRBJ2-2; 7 bases align to TRBD1. Germline V gene data show CDR1 as GTSNPN and CDR2 as SVGIG (reference sequence). The J segment lost 7 bases and the V segment lost 1 base, leaving 3 bases of the junction unmatched. The CDR3 sequence is 13 residues long.

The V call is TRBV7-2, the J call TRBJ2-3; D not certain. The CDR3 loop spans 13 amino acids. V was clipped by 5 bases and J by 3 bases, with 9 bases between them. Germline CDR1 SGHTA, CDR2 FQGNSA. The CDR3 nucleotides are TGTGCCAGCAGCCGCGACGGAACAGATACGCAGTATTTT. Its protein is CASSRDGTDTQYF.

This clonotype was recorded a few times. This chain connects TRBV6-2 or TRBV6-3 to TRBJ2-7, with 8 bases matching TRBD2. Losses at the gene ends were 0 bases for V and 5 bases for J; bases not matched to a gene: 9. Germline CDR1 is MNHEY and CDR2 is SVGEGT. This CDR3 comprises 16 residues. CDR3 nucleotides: TGTGCCAGCAGTTACTCGCGGGGGGCTGAGAGCCACGAGCAGTACTTC. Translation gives CASSYSRGAESHEQYF.

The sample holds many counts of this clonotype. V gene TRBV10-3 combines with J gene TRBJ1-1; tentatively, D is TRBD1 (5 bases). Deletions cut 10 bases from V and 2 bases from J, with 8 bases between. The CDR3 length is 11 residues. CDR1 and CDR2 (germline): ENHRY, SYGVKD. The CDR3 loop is CATRDNTEAFF. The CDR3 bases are TGTGCCACCCGGGACAACACTGAAGCTTTCTTT.

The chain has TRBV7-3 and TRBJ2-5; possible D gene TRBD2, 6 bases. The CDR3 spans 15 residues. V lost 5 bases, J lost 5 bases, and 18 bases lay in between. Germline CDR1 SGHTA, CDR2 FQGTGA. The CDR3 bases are TGTGCCAGCAGCCCTTCTAGCGAGAGGTTTGAGACCCAGTACTTC. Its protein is CASSPSSERFETQYF.

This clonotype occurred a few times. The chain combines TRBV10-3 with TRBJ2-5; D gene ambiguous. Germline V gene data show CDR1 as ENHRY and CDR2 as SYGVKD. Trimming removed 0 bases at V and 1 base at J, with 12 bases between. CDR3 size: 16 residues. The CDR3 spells CAISESISRVQETQYF. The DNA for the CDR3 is TGTGCCATCAGTGAGTCGATCTCGAGAGTCCAAGAGACCCAGTACTTC.

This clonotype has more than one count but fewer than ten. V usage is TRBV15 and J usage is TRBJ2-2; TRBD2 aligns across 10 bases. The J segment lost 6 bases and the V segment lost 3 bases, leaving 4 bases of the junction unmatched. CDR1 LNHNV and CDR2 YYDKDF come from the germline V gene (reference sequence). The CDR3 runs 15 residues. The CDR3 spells CATSSGLADSGELFF. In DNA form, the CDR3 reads TGTGCCACCAGCAGTGGACTAGCGGACTCCGGGGAGCTGTTTTTT. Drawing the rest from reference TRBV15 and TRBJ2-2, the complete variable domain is DAMVIQNPRYQVTQFGKPVTLSCSQTLNHNVMYWYQQKSSQAPKLLFHYYDKDFNNEADTPDNFQSRRPNTSFCFLDIRSPGLGDTAMYLCATSSGLADSGELFFGEGSRLTVL.